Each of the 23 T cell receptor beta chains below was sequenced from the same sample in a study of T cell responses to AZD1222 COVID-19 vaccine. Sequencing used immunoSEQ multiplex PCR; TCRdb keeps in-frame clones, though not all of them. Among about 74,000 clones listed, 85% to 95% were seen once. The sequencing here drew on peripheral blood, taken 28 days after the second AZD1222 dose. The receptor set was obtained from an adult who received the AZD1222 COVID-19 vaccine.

The CDR3 loop is CASSPFLAGERPDTQYF. CDR3 in DNA: TGTGCCAGCAGTCCGTTCTTAGCGGGGGAGAGACCAGATACGCAGTATTTT. This chain uses TRBV6-6 with TRBJ2-3, with 9 nucleotides matching TRBD2. The CDR3 extends over 17 amino acids. Germline CDR1 MNHNY, CDR2 SVGAGI (reference sequence). V was pared by 5 bases and J by 4 bases, with 13 bases of the junction left unmatched.

In DNA form, the CDR3 reads TGTGCCAGTAGAGGCGGACAGCCCCAGCATTTT. This gives the protein CASRGGQPQHF. The gene calls are TRBV19 and TRBJ1-5; D remains unclear. CDR3 size: 11 residues. Germline V gives CDR1 LNHDA, CDR2 SQIVND (reference sequence). V lost 6 bases and J lost 7, with 7 bases in between. Variable domain in full (rest from reference TRBV19 and TRBJ1-5): DGGITQSPKYLFRKEGQNVTLSCEQNLNHDAMYWYRQDPGQGLRLIYYSQIVNDFQKGDIAEGYSVSREKKESFPLTVTSAQKNPTAFYLCASRGGQPQHFGDGTRLSIL.

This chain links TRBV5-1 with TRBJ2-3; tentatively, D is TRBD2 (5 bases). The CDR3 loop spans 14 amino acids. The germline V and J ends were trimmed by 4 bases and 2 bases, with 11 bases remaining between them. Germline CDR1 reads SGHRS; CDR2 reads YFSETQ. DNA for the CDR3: TGCGCCAGCAGCACCAGCGGATACACAGATACGCAGTATTTT. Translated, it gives CASSTSGYTDTQYF.

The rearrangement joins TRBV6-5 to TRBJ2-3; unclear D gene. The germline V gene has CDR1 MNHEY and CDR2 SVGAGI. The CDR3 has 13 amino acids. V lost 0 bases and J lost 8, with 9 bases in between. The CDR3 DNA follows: TGTGCCAGCAGTTACTCGAACCAGGTTACGCAGTATTTT. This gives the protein CASSYSNQVTQYF.

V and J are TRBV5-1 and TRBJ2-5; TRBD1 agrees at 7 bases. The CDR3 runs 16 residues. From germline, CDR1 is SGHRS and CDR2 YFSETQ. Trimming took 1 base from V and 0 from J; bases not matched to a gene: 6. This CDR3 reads CASSLSGQTYQETQYF. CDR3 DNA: TGCGCCAGCAGCTTGTCGGGACAGACGTACCAAGAGACCCAGTACTTC.

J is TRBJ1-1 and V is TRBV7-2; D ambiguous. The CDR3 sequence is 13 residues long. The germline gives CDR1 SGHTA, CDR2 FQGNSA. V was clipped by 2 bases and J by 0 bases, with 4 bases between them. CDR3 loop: CASSLSVNTEAFF. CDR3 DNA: TGTGCCAGCAGCTTATCGGTGAACACTGAAGCTTTCTTT.

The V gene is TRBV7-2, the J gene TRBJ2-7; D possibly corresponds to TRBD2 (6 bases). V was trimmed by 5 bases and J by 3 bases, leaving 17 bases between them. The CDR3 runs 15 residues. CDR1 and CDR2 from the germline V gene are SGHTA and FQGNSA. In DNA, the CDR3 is TGTGCCAGCAGCCTAACCTGGGGCGGGAACTACGAGCAGTACTTC. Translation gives CASSLTWGGNYEQYF.

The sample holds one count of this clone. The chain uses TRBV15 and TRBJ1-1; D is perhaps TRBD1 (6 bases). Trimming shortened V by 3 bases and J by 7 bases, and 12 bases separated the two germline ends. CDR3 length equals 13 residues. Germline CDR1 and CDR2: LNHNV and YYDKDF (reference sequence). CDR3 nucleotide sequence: TGTGCCACCAGCAGGTGGGGGCAGAGTGAAGCTTTCTTT. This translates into CATSRWGQSEAFF.

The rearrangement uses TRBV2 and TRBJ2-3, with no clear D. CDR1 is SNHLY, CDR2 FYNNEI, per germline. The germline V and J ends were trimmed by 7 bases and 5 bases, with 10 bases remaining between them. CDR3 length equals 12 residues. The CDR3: CASKGPGDTQYF. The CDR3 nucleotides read TGTGCCAGCAAGGGTCCTGGAGATACGCAGTATTTT.

CDR3 region: CASSPGLAGRQETQYF. In DNA form, the CDR3 reads TGCGCCAGCAGCCCCGGACTAGCGGGACGTCAAGAGACCCAGTACTTC. V gene TRBV5-1 combines with J gene TRBJ2-5; the match to TRBD2 covers 12 bases. With V trimmed by 4 bases and J by 2 bases, 6 bases remained unmatched. This CDR3 is 16 amino acids long. Germline CDR1 is SGHRS and CDR2 is YFSETQ.

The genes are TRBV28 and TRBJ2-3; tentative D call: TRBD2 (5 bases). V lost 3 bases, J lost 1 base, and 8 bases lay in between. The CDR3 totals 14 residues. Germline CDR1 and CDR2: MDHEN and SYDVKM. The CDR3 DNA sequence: TGTGCCAGCAGTTTTAGCGCACGCACAGATACGCAGTATTTT. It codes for CASSFSARTDTQYF. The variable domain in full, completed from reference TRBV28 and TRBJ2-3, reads DVKVTQSSRYLVKRTGEKVFLECVQDMDHENMFWYRQDPGLGLRLIYFSYDVKMKEKGDIPEGYSVSREKKERFSLILESASTNQTSMYLCASSFSARTDTQYFGPGTRLTVL.

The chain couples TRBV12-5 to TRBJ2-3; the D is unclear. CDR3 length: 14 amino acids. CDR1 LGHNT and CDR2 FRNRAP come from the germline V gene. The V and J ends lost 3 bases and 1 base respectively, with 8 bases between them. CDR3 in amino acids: CASGLGAGTDTQYF. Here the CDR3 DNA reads TGTGCTAGTGGTTTAGGAGCAGGCACAGATACGCAGTATTTT.

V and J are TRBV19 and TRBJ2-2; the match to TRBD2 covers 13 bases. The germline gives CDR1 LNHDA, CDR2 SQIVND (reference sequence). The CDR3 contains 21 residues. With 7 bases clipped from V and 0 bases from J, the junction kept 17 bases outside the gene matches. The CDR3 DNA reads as TGTGCCAGTACCGGACAGGAAGGCACTAGCGGGAGGGCCGCGAACACCGGGGAGCTGTTTTTT. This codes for CASTGQEGTSGRAANTGELFF. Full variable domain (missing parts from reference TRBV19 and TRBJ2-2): DGGITQSPKYLFRKEGQNVTLSCEQNLNHDAMYWYRQDPGQGLRLIYYSQIVNDFQKGDIAEGYSVSREKKESFPLTVTSAQKNPTAFYLCASTGQEGTSGRAANTGELFFGEGSRLTVL.

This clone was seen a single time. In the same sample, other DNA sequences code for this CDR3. The CDR3 loop reads CASSQGPSSYNEQFF. In DNA, the CDR3 is TGTGCCAGCAGCCAAGGTCCTAGCTCCTACAATGAGCAGTTCTTC. The rearrangement uses TRBV14 and TRBJ2-1; D is unclear. In germline, CDR1 is SGHDN, CDR2 FVKESK. V was clipped by 1 base and J by 0 bases, with 7 bases between them. The length of the CDR3 is 15 residues.

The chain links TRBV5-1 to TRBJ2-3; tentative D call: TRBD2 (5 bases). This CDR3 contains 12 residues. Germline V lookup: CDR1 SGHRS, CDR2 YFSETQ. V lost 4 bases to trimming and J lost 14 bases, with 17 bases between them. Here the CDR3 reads CASSLLVGDRYF. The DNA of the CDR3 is TGCGCCAGCAGCCTCCTGGTGGGAGATAGGTATTTT.

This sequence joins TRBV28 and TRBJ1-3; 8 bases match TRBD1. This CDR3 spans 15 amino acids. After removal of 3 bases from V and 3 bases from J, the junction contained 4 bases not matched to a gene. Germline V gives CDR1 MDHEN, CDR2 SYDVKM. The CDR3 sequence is CASSFQGAIGNTIYF. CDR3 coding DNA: TGTGCCAGCAGTTTCCAGGGGGCAATTGGAAACACCATATATTTT.

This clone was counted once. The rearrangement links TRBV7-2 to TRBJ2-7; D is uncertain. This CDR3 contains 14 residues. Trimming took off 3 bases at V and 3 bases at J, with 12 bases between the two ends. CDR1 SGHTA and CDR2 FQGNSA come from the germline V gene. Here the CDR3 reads CASSLGSNLYEQYF. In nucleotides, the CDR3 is TGTGCCAGCAGCTTGGGTAGCAATCTCTACGAGCAGTACTTC. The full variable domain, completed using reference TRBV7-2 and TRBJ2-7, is GAGVSQSPSNKVTEKGKDVELRCDPISGHTALYWYRQSLGQGLEFLIYFQGNSAPDKSGLPSDRFSAERTGGSVSTLTIQRTQQEDSAVYLCASSLGSNLYEQYFGPGTRLTVT.

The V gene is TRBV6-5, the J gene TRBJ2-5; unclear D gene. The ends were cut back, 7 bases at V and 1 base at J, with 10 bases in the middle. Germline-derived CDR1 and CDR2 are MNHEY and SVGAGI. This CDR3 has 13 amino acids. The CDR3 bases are TGTGCCAGCAAGAGAGACCTCCAAGAGACCCAGTACTTC. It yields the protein CASKRDLQETQYF.

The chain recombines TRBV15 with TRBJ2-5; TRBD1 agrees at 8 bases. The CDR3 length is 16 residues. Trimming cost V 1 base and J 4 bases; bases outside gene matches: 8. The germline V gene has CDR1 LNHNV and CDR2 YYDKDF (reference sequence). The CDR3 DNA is TGTGCCACCAGCAGAGGCTGGGGGACAGGTGGAGAGACCCAGTACTTC. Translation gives CATSRGWGTGGETQYF.

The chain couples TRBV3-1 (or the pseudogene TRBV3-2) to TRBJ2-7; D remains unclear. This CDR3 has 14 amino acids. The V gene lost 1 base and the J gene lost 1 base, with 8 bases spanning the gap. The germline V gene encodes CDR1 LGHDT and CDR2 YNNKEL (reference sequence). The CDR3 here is CASSQGTLSYEQYF. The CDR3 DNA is TGTGCCAGCAGCCAAGGAACACTTTCCTACGAGCAGTACTTC.

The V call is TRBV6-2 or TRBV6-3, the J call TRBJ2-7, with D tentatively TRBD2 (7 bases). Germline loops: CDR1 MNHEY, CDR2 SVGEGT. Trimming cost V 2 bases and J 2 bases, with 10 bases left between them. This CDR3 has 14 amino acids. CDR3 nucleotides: TGTGCCAGCAGTTACGGGGGGGCGACCTACGAGCAGTACTTC. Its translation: CASSYGGATYEQYF.

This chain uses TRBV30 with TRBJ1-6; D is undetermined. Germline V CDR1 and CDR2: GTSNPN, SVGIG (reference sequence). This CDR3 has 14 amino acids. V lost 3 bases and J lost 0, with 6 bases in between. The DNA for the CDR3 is TGTGCCTGGAGCCAGGACTCCTATAATTCACCCCTCCACTTT. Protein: CAWSQDSYNSPLHF.

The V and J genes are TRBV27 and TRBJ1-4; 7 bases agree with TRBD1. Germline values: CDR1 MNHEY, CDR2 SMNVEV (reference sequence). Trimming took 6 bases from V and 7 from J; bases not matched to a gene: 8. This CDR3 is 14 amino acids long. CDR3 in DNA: TGTGCCAGCAGACAGGGGAGGAGTAGTGAAAAACTGTTTTTT. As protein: CASRQGRSSEKLFF.